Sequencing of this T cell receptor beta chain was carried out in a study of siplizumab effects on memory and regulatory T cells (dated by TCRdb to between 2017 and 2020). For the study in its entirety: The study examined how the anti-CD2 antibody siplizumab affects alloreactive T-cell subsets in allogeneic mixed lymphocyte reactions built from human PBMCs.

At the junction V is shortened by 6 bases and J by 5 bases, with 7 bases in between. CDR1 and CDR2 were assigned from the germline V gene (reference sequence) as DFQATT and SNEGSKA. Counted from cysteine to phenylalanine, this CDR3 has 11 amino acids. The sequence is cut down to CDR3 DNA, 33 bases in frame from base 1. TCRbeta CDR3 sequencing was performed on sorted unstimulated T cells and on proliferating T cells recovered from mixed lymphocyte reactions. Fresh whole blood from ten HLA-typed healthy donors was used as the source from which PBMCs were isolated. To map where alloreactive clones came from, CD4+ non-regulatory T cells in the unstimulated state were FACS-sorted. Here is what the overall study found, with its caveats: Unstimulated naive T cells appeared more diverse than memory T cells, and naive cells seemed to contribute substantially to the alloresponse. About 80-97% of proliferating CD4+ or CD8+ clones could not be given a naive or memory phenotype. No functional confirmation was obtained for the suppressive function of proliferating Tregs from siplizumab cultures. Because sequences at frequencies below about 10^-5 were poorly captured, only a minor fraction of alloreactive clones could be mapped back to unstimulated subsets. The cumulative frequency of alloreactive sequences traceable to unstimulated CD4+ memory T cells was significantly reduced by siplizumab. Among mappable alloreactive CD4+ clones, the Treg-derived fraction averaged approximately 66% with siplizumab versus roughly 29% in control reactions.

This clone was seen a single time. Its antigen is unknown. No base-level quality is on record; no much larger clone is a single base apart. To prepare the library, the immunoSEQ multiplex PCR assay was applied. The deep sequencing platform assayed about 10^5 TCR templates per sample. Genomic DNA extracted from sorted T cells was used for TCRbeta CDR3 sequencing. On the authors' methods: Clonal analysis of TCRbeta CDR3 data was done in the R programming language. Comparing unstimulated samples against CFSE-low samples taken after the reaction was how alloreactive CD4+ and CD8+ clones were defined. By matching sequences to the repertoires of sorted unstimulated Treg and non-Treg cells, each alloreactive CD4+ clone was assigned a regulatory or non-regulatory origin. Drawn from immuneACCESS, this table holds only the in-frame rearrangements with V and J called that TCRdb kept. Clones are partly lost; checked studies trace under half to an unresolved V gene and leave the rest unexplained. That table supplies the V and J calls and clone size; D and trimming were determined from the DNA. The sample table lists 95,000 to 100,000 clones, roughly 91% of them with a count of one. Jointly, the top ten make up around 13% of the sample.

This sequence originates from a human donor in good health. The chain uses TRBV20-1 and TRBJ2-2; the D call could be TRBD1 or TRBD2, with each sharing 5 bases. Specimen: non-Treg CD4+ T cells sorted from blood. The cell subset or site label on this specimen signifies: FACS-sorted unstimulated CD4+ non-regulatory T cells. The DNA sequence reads TGCAGTGCGGGGGATACCGGGGAGCTGTTTTTT. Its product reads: CSAGDTGELFF.